This T cell receptor beta chain was observed in a study of blood T cells in healthy people across ages. The use of a sample-barcoded 5' primer and a J-beta primer mix characterized a second PCR of roughly 6 to 11 cycles. Through a template-switch adaptor with 12 random nucleotides, each cDNA molecule received a tag. TCRdb reprocessed the 5' RACE reads via MiXCR and lists one record per CDR3 protein. Of some 750,000 distinct CDR3 sequences in the sample, approximately 22% were seen once. This clonotype occurred a few times. The V gene's germline CDR1 is SGHTA and CDR2 FQGNSA. With V trimmed by 1 base and J by 7 bases, 7 bases remained unmatched. This CDR3 is 16 amino acids long. Total RNA was isolated from each sample in quantities of at least 6 micrograms.

Sequencing input: blood. The chain is built from TRBV7-2 and TRBJ1-6; 7 nucleotides agree with TRBD1. This TCR derives from a man aged 70-80 years in good health. CDR3: CASSLGGLRGNSPLHF. Written as DNA, the CDR3 is TGTGCCAGCAGCTTAGGTGGTCTCAGGGGGAATTCACCCCTCCACTTT.